Each of the 4 T cell receptor beta chains below was sequenced from the same sample in a study of blood T cells in healthy people across ages. Using a J-beta primer mix together with a sample-barcoded 5' primer, a second PCR was run for roughly 6 to 11 cycles. One entry per CDR3 protein, called by TCRdb with MiXCR from the 5' RACE reads. The sample includes 550,000 to 600,000 distinct CDR3 sequences, approximately 30% of them seen just once. Material: blood. The receptors shown here come from a woman aged 70-85 years in good health.

A note on this clonotype: One end of the junction does not line up with germline, which may come from a read error. The rearrangement links TRBV11-3 to TRBJ2-3, with TRBD2 matching over 8 bases. CDR1 and CDR2 (germline): SGHNT, YENEEA. The CDR3 extends over 18 amino acids. The CDR3 DNA follows: TGTGCCAGCAGCCCAAGAGGGCGGGGGGCAGCCAGCACAGGTACGCAGTATTTT. This translates into CASSPRGRGAASTGTQYF.

This clonotype showed up just a few times. The chain combines TRBV25-1 with TRBJ2-1; 13 bases are a match to TRBD2. The germline gives CDR1 MGHDK, CDR2 SYGVNS. Trimming cost V 6 bases and J 8 bases; bases outside gene matches: 1. The CDR3 covers 13 residues. CDR3 coding DNA: TGTGCCAGCAGACTAGCGGGGGGGCATGAGCAGTTCTTC. Amino acid sequence: CASRLAGGHEQFF.

The chain recombines TRBV6-6 with TRBJ1-4; TRBD1 is a possible D gene (6 bases). Deletions cut 6 bases from V and 7 bases from J, with 15 bases between. From germline, CDR1 is MNHNY and CDR2 SVGAGI (reference sequence). The CDR3 consists of 14 residues. The CDR3 sequence is CASRNPRGTEKLFF. CDR3 sequence (DNA): TGTGCCAGCAGAAACCCCAGGGGAACTGAAAAACTGTTTTTT.

This sequence joins TRBV29-1 and TRBJ2-5, with D maybe TRBD1 (6 bases). TRBJ2-7 explains the end of the DNA better; the J call may be wrong. CDR1 SQVTM and CDR2 ANQGSEA come from the germline V gene. The CDR3 contains 13 residues. In DNA, the CDR3 is TGCAGCGTTGTGGACAGCCGGTACTACGAGCAGTACTTC. As protein: CSVVDSRYYEQYF.